These 18 T cell receptor beta chains originate from one sample sequenced in a study of identical twins. Via MiXCR, TCRdb re-called the 5' RACE reads, giving one row per CDR3 protein. Among roughly 690,000 distinct CDR3 sequences listed, 6% to 6.5% were seen once. Sequencing was done on a sample of naive T cells sorted from blood. The receptors originated from a man aged 18-30 years in good health.

This clonotype was detected many times. This chain connects TRBV20-1 to TRBJ1-4, with D tentatively TRBD1 (5 bases). The germline V gene encodes CDR1 DFQATT and CDR2 SNEGSKA (reference sequence). This CDR3 comprises 15 residues. V was shortened by 4 bases and J by 0 bases, with 12 bases between the two germline ends. The DNA for the CDR3 is TGCAGTGCTATGAAGGACACCACAACTAATGAAAAACTGTTTTTT. Protein sequence: CSAMKDTTTNEKLFF.

Concerning this clonotype itself: A read error may account for a junction end that differs from germline. This chain uses TRBV7-8 with TRBJ1-4; D uncertain. Per the germline V gene, CDR1 is SGHVS and CDR2 is FQNEAQ. The CDR3 covers 17 residues. The chain's CDR3 is CASSLVVARTFNEKLFF. The CDR3, as DNA: TGTGCCAGCAGTTTAGTGGTAGCGCGCACCTTTAATGAAAAACTGTTTTTT.

The rearrangement joins TRBV7-2 to TRBJ2-5; D gene unclear. Germline CDR1 is SGHTA and CDR2 is FQGNSA. Deletions cut 0 bases from V and 1 base from J, with 9 bases between. The CDR3 sequence is 15 residues long. The CDR3 is CASSLAPETQETQYF. The CDR3 nucleotides are TGTGCCAGCAGCTTAGCACCGGAGACCCAAGAGACCCAGTACTTC.

This clonotype was seen repeatedly, ten times or more. This chain uses TRBV4-1 with TRBJ2-3, with 7 positions matching TRBD1. Trimming removed 1 base from V and 3 bases from J; junction bases left unmatched: 10. This CDR3 contains 17 residues. Germline V gene lookup returns CDR1 MGHRA and CDR2 YSYEKL. The CDR3 DNA follows: TGCGCCAGCAGCCAAGCGGACAGGACCAAAGGGACAGATACGCAGTATTTT. The encoded protein is CASSQADRTKGTDTQYF.

The table lists this clonotype with a few counts. The rearrangement uses TRBV7-7 and TRBJ2-3; the D is unclear. V gave up 2 bases and J gave up 1 base, with 7 bases separating them. The CDR3 extends over 14 amino acids. Germline CDR1 and CDR2: SSHAT and FNYEAQ (reference sequence). CDR3 sequence (DNA): TGTGCCAGCAGCTTAAAAGTGGGCACAGATACGCAGTATTTT. This encodes CASSLKVGTDTQYF.

This chain joins TRBV7-2 and TRBJ2-5; 9 bases map to TRBD2. The CDR3 has 16 residues. The V and J ends lost 7 bases and 4 bases, in that order; junction bases with no gene match: 13. In germline, CDR1 is SGHTA, CDR2 FQGNSA. The CDR3 spells CASISVSGSSRETQYF. For the CDR3, the DNA is TGTGCCAGCATCTCAGTTAGCGGGAGTTCGCGAGAGACCCAGTACTTC.

This clonotype was detected only a few times. The J gene is TRBJ1-3, the V gene TRBV18; 9 positions agree with TRBD1. This CDR3 region has 15 residues. Germline CDR1 is KGHSH and CDR2 is LQKENI. V was clipped by 6 bases and J by 4 bases; unmatched bases: 7. CDR3 nucleotide sequence: TGTGCCAGCTCGTTACAGGGGGCGCGCGGAAACACCATATATTTT. Its translation: CASSLQGARGNTIYF.

The V gene is TRBV7-6, the J gene TRBJ2-1; TRBD2 agrees at 15 bases. V dropped 3 bases and J dropped 12; count of bases not matched to a gene: 3. The CDR3 is 14 residues long. Per germline, CDR1 SGHVS and CDR2 FNYEAQ. CDR3 in DNA: TGTGCCAGCAGCTTGGGACTAGCGGGAGGTGGGCAGTTCTTC. Translating it yields CASSLGLAGGGQFF.

The rearrangement joins TRBV7-6 to TRBJ2-1, with D possibly matching TRBD2 (7 bases). Trimming cost V 5 bases and J 1 base, with 12 bases left between them. The CDR3 runs to 15 residues. In germline, CDR1 is SGHVS, CDR2 FNYEAQ. CDR3 sequence (DNA): TGTGCCAGCAGCCCGAAGGGGGGGTCCTACAATGAGCAGTTCTTC. Amino acids: CASSPKGGSYNEQFF.

This clonotype has more than one count but fewer than ten. The chain links TRBV9 to TRBJ2-1; 11 nucleotides line up with TRBD2. CDR3 size: 16 residues. With V trimmed by 2 bases and J by 4 bases, 5 bases remained unmatched. In germline, CDR1 is SGDLS, CDR2 YYNGEE. The CDR3 protein is CASSVLAGGPYNEQFF. DNA for the CDR3: TGTGCCAGCAGCGTCCTAGCGGGAGGCCCATACAATGAGCAGTTCTTC.

V is TRBV10-3 and J is TRBJ2-7; 10 nucleotides line up with TRBD1. This CDR3 region has 16 residues. Germline CDR1 is ENHRY and CDR2 is SYGVKD. The junction had 7 bases not matched to a gene; V was cut back by 3 bases and J by 2 bases. In DNA form, the CDR3 reads TGTGCCATCAGTGACCCAACCGGGACAGGGGCCTACGAGCAGTACTTC. Translating gives CAISDPTGTGAYEQYF.

This clonotype came up many times. The V call is TRBV7-2, the J call TRBJ2-3; TRBD1 matches at 10 bases. The CDR3 consists of 15 residues. Losses at the gene ends were 5 bases for V and 5 bases for J; bases not matched to a gene: 7. Germline V gene lookup returns CDR1 SGHTA and CDR2 FQGNSA. The CDR3 protein is CASSTRTGGVDTQYF. CDR3 nucleotides: TGTGCCAGCAGCACCCGGACAGGGGGGGTAGATACGCAGTATTTT.

This clonotype was detected only a few times. The chain combines TRBV4-1 with TRBJ2-3; D is perhaps TRBD2 (5 bases). CDR3 size: 15 residues. Germline V lookup: CDR1 MGHRA, CDR2 YSYEKL. V was cut by 2 bases and J by 1 base, with 10 bases left in between. The CDR3 sequence: CASSQTSTGTDTQYF. CDR3 DNA: TGCGCCAGCAGCCAAACTAGTACGGGCACAGATACGCAGTATTTT.

This clonotype came up many times. The chain joins TRBV5-1 to TRBJ2-6; TRBD1 matches at 7 bases. Looked up from germline, CDR1 is SGHRS and CDR2 is YFSETQ. J was trimmed by 6 bases and V by 0 bases; bases with no gene match: 3. The CDR3 consists of 15 residues. The CDR3 coding sequence is TGCGCCAGCAGCTTGGTAGGGGGCCTGGCCAACGTCCTGACTTTC. Its protein product is CASSLVGGLANVLTF.

This clonotype was detected many times. This chain uses TRBV20-1 with TRBJ2-7; the D gene is possibly TRBD1 (6 bases). This CDR3 has 12 amino acids. Trimming pared 6 bases from V and 4 bases from J, leaving 13 bases between. The germline V gene encodes CDR1 DFQATT and CDR2 SNEGSKA (reference sequence). In nucleotides, the CDR3 is TGCAGTGCCGGTGGGCAGGGGTACGAGCAGTACTTC. It yields the protein CSAGGQGYEQYF.

This clonotype has just a few counts. The chain carries TRBV18 and TRBJ2-1; 7 bases are a match to TRBD1. The CDR3 extends over 13 amino acids. Germline values: CDR1 KGHSH, CDR2 LQKENI. With 10 bases clipped from V and 7 bases from J, the junction kept 10 bases outside the gene matches. The CDR3: CATGPGQLNEQFF. CDR3 DNA: TGTGCCACCGGCCCGGGACAGTTGAATGAGCAGTTCTTC.

This clonotype was found many times. DNA of the CDR3: TGTGCCACCAAACCTCGGGACAGGGTCGCTGAAGCTTTCTTT. It translates to CATKPRDRVAEAFF. The chain employs TRBV12-3 or TRBV12-4 and TRBJ1-1, with 9 bases aligning to TRBD1. The CDR3 contains 14 residues. V was clipped by 10 bases and J by 6 bases; unmatched bases: 12.

This clonotype has only a few counts. The J gene is TRBJ2-1, the V gene TRBV12-3 or TRBV12-4; D is possibly TRBD2 (6 bases). The CDR3 runs to 13 residues. Trimming pared 9 bases from V and 4 bases from J, leaving 13 bases between. The CDR3 here is CASNPGVYNEQFF. The CDR3 coding sequence is TGTGCCAGTAACCCGGGGGTGTACAATGAGCAGTTCTTC.